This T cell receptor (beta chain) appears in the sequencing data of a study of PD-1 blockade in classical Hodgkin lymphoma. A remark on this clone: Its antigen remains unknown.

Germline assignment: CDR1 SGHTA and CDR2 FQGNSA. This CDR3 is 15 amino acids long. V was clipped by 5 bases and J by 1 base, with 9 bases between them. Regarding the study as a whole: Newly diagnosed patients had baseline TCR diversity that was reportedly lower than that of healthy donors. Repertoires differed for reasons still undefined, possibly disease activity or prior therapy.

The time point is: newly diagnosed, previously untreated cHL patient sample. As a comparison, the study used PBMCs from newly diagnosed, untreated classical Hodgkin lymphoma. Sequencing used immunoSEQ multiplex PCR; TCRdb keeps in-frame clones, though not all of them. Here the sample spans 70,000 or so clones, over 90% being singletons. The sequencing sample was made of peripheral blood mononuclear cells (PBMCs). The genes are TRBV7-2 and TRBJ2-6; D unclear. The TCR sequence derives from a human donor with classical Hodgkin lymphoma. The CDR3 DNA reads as TGTGCCAGCAGCCTACAGCTTTCTGGGGCCAACGTCCTGACTTTC. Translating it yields CASSLQLSGANVLTF.